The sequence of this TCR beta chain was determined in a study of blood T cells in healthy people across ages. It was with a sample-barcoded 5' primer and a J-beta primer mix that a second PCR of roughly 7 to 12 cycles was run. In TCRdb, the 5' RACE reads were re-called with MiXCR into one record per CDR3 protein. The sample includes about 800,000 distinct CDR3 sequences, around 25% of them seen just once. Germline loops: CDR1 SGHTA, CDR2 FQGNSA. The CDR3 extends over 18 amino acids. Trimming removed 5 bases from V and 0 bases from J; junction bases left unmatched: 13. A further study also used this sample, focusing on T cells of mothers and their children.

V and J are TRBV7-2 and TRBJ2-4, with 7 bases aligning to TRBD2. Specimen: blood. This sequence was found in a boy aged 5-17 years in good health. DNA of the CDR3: TGTGCCAGCAGCAAGAATCCGACTAGCTCTCAAGCCAAAAACATTCAGTACTTC. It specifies CASSKNPTSSQAKNIQYF.